These 7 T cell receptor beta chains share one sample of origin, sequenced in a study of blood T cell repertoires in COVID-19 (dated by TCRdb to between 2020 and 2021). Libraries were constructed by the immunoSEQ multiplex PCR assay. TCRdb stores this immuneACCESS table with in-frame sequences only. Part of the clones is absent; in the studies checked, under half of the shortfall reflects unresolved V genes, and no reason is known for the rest. The sample table shows 130,000 or so clones, and roughly 69% are seen once. The top ten clones comprise under 2.5% of the sample. The specimen was peripheral blood. Receptors were obtained from a woman in her seventies with acute or convalescent COVID-19.

The CDR3 bases are TGTGCCAGCAGTGCGGGGGAATCCCCCTACGAGCAGTACTTC. As protein: CASSAGESPYEQYF. V gene TRBV2 combines with J gene TRBJ2-7; D might be TRBD2 (6 bases). The germline V gene encodes CDR1 SNHLY and CDR2 FYNNEI. The CDR3 covers 14 residues. Deletions cut 4 bases from V and 2 bases from J, with 12 bases between.

V usage is TRBV18 and J usage is TRBJ2-3, with TRBD1 matching over 9 bases. CDR3 length equals 15 residues. V gave up 6 bases and J gave up 1 base; unmatched junction bases: 5. Germline lookup yields CDR1 KGHSH and CDR2 LQKENI. The CDR3 DNA is TGTGCCAGCTCTCTCACAGGGGGCCGCACAGATACGCAGTATTTT. Translated, it gives CASSLTGGRTDTQYF.

Notes on this clone: Germline and junction disagree at one end, which may indicate a read error. This sample also contains other DNA sequences that code for the same CDR3. This chain connects TRBV19 to TRBJ1-6; no clear D. This CDR3 contains 14 residues. CDR1 and CDR2 from the germline V gene are LNHDA and SQIVND (reference sequence). This CDR3 reads CASSMEGFNSPLHF. CDR3 nucleotides: TGTGCCAGTAGTATGGAGGGTTTTAATTCCCCCCTCCACTTT.

V is TRBV12-3 or TRBV12-4 and J is TRBJ2-1; a possible D gene is TRBD2 (5 bases). The CDR3 runs to 11 residues. The CDR3 loop reads CASGNRNEQFF. The CDR3 DNA sequence: TGTGCGAGCGGCAATCGAAATGAGCAGTTCTTC.

The V call is TRBV27, the J call TRBJ2-7; a weak D match, TRBD1 (6 bases). CDR3 length equals 14 residues. Germline CDR1 reads MNHEY; CDR2 reads SMNVEV (reference sequence). V was pared by 5 bases and J by 5 bases, with 16 bases between. In DNA form, the CDR3 reads TGTGCCAGCAGTCCCCTACGACAGGCCCACGAGCAGTACTTC. It yields the protein CASSPLRQAHEQYF.

This chain links TRBV7-9 with TRBJ1-6; tentatively, D is TRBD1 (5 bases). Per germline, CDR1 SEHNR and CDR2 FQNEAQ (reference sequence). The V and J ends lost 5 bases and 7 bases respectively, with 15 bases between them. CDR3 length: 15 amino acids. The CDR3 loop is CASSLQEGTNSPLHF. CDR3 bases: TGTGCCAGCAGCCTCCAGGAGGGGACGAATTCACCCCTCCACTTT.

This chain links TRBV18 with TRBJ1-2; 10 bases are shared with TRBD1. The germline V gene encodes CDR1 KGHSH and CDR2 LQKENI. The CDR3 totals 15 residues. The V gene end was trimmed by 3 bases and the J gene end by 4 bases; junction bases not matched to a gene: 5. The DNA for the CDR3 is TGTGCCAGCTCACCTGGGACAGGGGCAGTCTATGGCTACACCTTC. As protein: CASSPGTGAVYGYTF.